The present entry profiles one TCR beta chain with its context. The germline gives CDR1 LGHDT, CDR2 YNNKEL (reference sequence). The CDR3 loop spans 15 amino acids. V lost 1 base and J 6 bases, leaving 12 bases between the germline ends. Building the TCR beta libraries relied on iRepertoire HTBI primers, and CDR3 regions underwent Arm-PCR. One entry per CDR3 protein, called by TCRdb with MiXCR from the multiplex PCR reads. This table holds about 430,000 distinct CDR3 sequences, approximately 22% found once. Described time point: persistent/refractory GD, antithyroid drugs over 5 years with positive TRAb. Scientists built the TCR library using RNA that was extracted from PBMCs. Recruitment took place at an endocrinology department in Xi'an, China. Staff took around 9.7 milliliters of peripheral blood and put it into EDTA tubes. These data originate in a study of regulatory T cells in long-lasting Graves disease.

The sequence came from a female donor with Graves disease. The chain uses TRBV3-1 and TRBJ2-2, with D uncertain. The material was peripheral blood mononuclear cells (PBMCs), obtained when the disease was refractory, from a patient treated with antithyroid drugs. CDR3 sequence: CASSQGVPWAGELFF. The CDR3 DNA reads TGTGCCAGCAGCCAAGGGGTTCCGTGGGCCGGGGAGCTGTTTTTT.